This T cell receptor beta chain was obtained from a study of patients and donors after allogeneic stem cell transplantation. Germline CDR1 reads DFQATT; CDR2 reads SNEGSKA (reference sequence). V dropped 6 bases and J dropped 1 base, with 10 bases sitting between them. The CDR3 covers 13 residues. TCRdb recomputed calls from the RT-PCR reads with MiXCR, one row per CDR3 protein. Of 200,000 to 250,000 distinct CDR3 sequences listed, roughly 15% are singletons. The sample was blood, either unsorted or a sorted T cell fraction (not recorded which). J is TRBJ1-5 and V is TRBV20-1; D is perhaps TRBD1 (6 bases). The sequence was collected from a human donor who was either an allogeneic HSCT recipient or a stem cell or donor lymphocyte infusion donor (not recorded which). It is not recorded whose cells these are; they may come from a transplant donor. The CDR3 coding sequence is TGCAGTGCCGGGAGGGGGAGCAATCAGCCCCAGCATTTT. This sequence encodes CSAGRGSNQPQHF.